Shown below are 15 T cell receptor beta chains from a single sample sequenced in a study of shared clonotypes between healthy human individuals. TCRdb's copy holds only in-frame clones and misses some; the assay was immunoSEQ multiplex PCR. The sample has 300,000 to 350,000 clones; around 79% are singletons. Source material: memory CD4+ T cells sorted from blood. As to subset: CD45RA-negative fraction. The source is a man aged 25-45 years in good health.

The chain couples TRBV12-5 to TRBJ1-5; D gene ambiguous. Germline CDR1 is LGHNT and CDR2 is FRNRAP. V shed 3 bases and J shed 1 base, with 7 bases lying between them. The CDR3 consists of 14 residues. CDR3 coding DNA: TGTGCTAGTGGTTTTGGGGTAAGCAATCAGCCCCAGCATTTT. This gives the protein CASGFGVSNQPQHF.

The gene calls are TRBV15 and TRBJ2-1; 8 nucleotides align to TRBD2. J was trimmed by 3 bases and V by 0 bases; bases with no gene match: 1. There are 15 residues in the CDR3. Germline CDR1 is LNHNV and CDR2 is YYDKDF (reference sequence). The CDR3 DNA follows: TGTGCCACCAGCAGAGAGACTAGCGACTACAATGAGCAGTTCTTC. Protein sequence: CATSRETSDYNEQFF.

This chain links TRBV7-6 with TRBJ1-1; TRBD1 matches at 11 bases. V trimming: 1 base; J trimming: 11 bases; junction bases outside the gene matches: 3. This CDR3 comprises 13 residues. CDR1 is SGHVS and CDR2 is FNYEAQ in the germline V gene. CDR3 nucleotide sequence: TGTGCCAGCAGCTTAGGGACAGGGGGCTGGGCTTTCTTT. Amino acid sequence: CASSLGTGGWAFF.

The chain employs TRBV11-2 and TRBJ2-1; D is tentatively TRBD1 or TRBD2 (6 bases each). The germline V and J ends were trimmed by 2 bases and 6 bases, with 11 bases remaining between them. Per germline, CDR1 SGHAT and CDR2 FQNNGV. The CDR3 runs to 14 residues. For the CDR3, the DNA is TGTGCCAGCAGCTTACTAAGGGGGGCCAATGAGCAGTTCTTC. This gives the protein CASSLLRGANEQFF. The full variable domain, rest sourced from reference TRBV11-2 and TRBJ2-1, is EAGVAQSPRYKIIEKRQSVAFWCNPISGHATLYWYQQILGQGPKLLIQFQNNGVVDDSQLPKDRFSAERLKGVDSTLKIQPAKLEDSAVYLCASSLLRGANEQFFGPGTRLTVL.

The V and J genes are TRBV5-1 and TRBJ2-1; D is ambiguous. Between the trimmed V and J ends, which lost 2 bases and 8 bases, there was a span of 17 bases. Germline V gene sequence: CDR1 SGHRS, CDR2 YFSETQ. This CDR3 has 15 residues. This CDR3 is CASSFGSSMGDEQFF. The CDR3 coding sequence is TGCGCCAGCAGCTTCGGGTCCTCTATGGGCGATGAGCAGTTCTTC.

This chain connects TRBV6-5 to TRBJ2-3; maybe TRBD1 (6 bases). The V gene's germline CDR1 is MNHEY and CDR2 SVGAGI. The CDR3 is made up of 14 amino acids. The germline V and J ends were trimmed by 7 bases and 6 bases, with 17 bases remaining between them. The CDR3 region has the DNA TGTGCCAGCACTAAGGGGGTAGAGGGGGATACGCAGTATTTT. It yields the protein CASTKGVEGDTQYF.

The chain recombines TRBV25-1 with TRBJ1-2, with 9 bases that match TRBD1. In germline, CDR1 is MGHDK, CDR2 SYGVNS. J gave up 7 bases and V 6 bases, and 9 bases lay outside the gene matches. The CDR3 contains 14 residues. CDR3 in DNA: TGTGCCAGCAGCCCAACCGGGACAGGGTCTGGCTACACCTTC. Protein: CASSPTGTGSGYTF.

The gene calls are TRBV25-1 and TRBJ2-1; unclear D gene. Germline V gene data show CDR1 as MGHDK and CDR2 as SYGVNS. The germline V and J ends were trimmed by 3 bases and 6 bases, with 12 bases remaining between them. The CDR3 spans 14 residues. This chain's CDR3 is CASSDAGFLNEQFF. The CDR3 nucleotides read TGTGCCAGCAGTGACGCCGGGTTCCTCAATGAGCAGTTCTTC.

This chain connects TRBV5-1 to TRBJ2-1, with 7 bases fitting TRBD2. Per the germline V gene, CDR1 is SGHRS and CDR2 is YFSETQ. The V segment lost 4 bases and the J segment 3 bases; nucleotides outside the gene matches: 7. This CDR3 comprises 15 residues. In DNA form, the CDR3 reads TGCGCCAGCAGCATCGGGGAGGGAGACTACAATGAGCAGTTCTTC. Protein: CASSIGEGDYNEQFF.

V gene TRBV14 combines with J gene TRBJ2-1; TRBD1 matches 10 bases. The ends lost 7 bases at V and 4 bases at J; junction bases unmatched: 4. Germline CDR1 and CDR2: SGHDN and FVKESK. The CDR3 is made up of 14 amino acids. The CDR3 sequence: CASNRQGAYNEQFF. CDR3 DNA: TGTGCCAGCAACCGACAGGGGGCATACAATGAGCAGTTCTTC.

The genes are TRBV28 and TRBJ2-7; 7 bases match TRBD2. The CDR3 runs to 15 residues. The J segment lost 1 base and the V segment lost 6 bases, leaving 9 bases of the junction unmatched. Germline-derived CDR1 and CDR2 are MDHEN and SYDVKM. CDR3 nucleotides: TGTGCCAGCAGGCGGACTAGTTTTGTTTCCTACGAGCAGTACTTC. This encodes CASRRTSFVSYEQYF.

The chain combines TRBV5-4 with TRBJ1-3; D is uncertain. CDR3 length: 16 residues. Deletions cut 1 base from V and 2 bases from J, with 13 bases between. The V gene's germline CDR1 is SGHNT and CDR2 YYREEE (reference sequence). The CDR3 is CASSLSSGITGNTIYF. As DNA, the CDR3 is TGTGCCAGCAGCTTGTCTTCCGGGATTACTGGAAACACCATATATTTT.

The chain combines TRBV18 with TRBJ1-5; no firm D call. V was pared by 3 bases and J by 4 bases, with 7 bases between. Germline assignment: CDR1 KGHSH and CDR2 LQKENI. This CDR3 has 13 residues. CDR3 sequence reads: CASSPEPNQPQHF. The CDR3 DNA is TGTGCCAGCTCACCGGAGCCTAATCAGCCCCAGCATTTT.

Notes on this clone: At one boundary the junction diverges from the germline segment, which might be a read error. The chain employs TRBV6-1 and TRBJ1-5; D unresolved. This CDR3 is 14 amino acids long. Germline V gene data show CDR1 as MNHNS and CDR2 as SASEGT. The CDR3 is CASSEGQINQPQHF. The CDR3 region has the DNA TGTGCCAGCAGCGAAGGGCAAATCAATCAGCCCCAGCATTTT.

The chain has TRBV28 and TRBJ1-4; D gene unclear. The germline V gene encodes CDR1 MDHEN and CDR2 SYDVKM. This CDR3 is 13 amino acids long. V lost 7 bases, J lost 0 bases, and 6 bases lay in between. The CDR3 nucleotides are TGTGCCAGCATGACACCAACTAATGAAAAACTGTTTTTT. Protein product: CASMTPTNEKLFF.